This T cell receptor (beta chain) came from a study of blood T cell repertoires in COVID-19. Turning to the study itself: Samples taken during acute and convalescent COVID-19 were collected in the United States, Italy and Spain.

V trimming: 8 bases; J trimming: 5 bases; junction bases outside the gene matches: 10. This CDR3 spans 15 amino acids. Per germline, CDR1 MNHEY and CDR2 SVGAGI. As handled by the study authors: Reference gene primer amplification in the assay estimated nucleated cell counts. Sequenced by immunoSEQ multiplex PCR; TCRdb stores in-frame clones only, minus some. That table is the source of V, J and clone size, and D and trimming were worked out from the DNA. The data show about 260,000 clones, over 75% seen once. The specimen sequenced was peripheral blood. The rearrangement joins TRBV6-5 to TRBJ2-1; 9 positions match TRBD2. This TCR derives from a human donor in a cohort sampled during active COVID-19. CDR3 DNA: TGTGCCAGCCTTTATTGGGTAGCGGGAGACAATGAGCAGTTCTTC. It codes for CASLYWVAGDNEQFF.